Presented here are 14 T cell receptor beta chains from one specimen sequenced in a study of spatial heterogeneity in lung cancer. Findings and limits, study-wide: Counts of expanded intratumoral alpha and beta TCRs tracked tumor mutation counts.

No antigen has been identified for these receptors. A single record per CDR3 protein comes from TCRdb applying MiXCR to the 5' RACE reads. The sample holds roughly 5,000 distinct CDR3 sequences; roughly 31% are singletons and the top ten take 12% to 15%. Time point in this sample: sample taken at primary tumor resection. Here the sequenced sample was lung tumor tissue, taken at surgery. The receptors were gathered from a male donor with early-stage non-small cell lung cancer.

In this sample, this clonotype is medium-sized (0.01 to 0.1%). J is TRBJ1-2 and V is TRBV20-1; a possible D gene is TRBD1 (5 bases). Germline V lookup: CDR1 DFQATT, CDR2 SNEGSKA (reference sequence). V dropped 6 bases and J dropped 4 bases, with 15 bases sitting between them. The CDR3 contains 13 residues. As DNA, the CDR3 is TGCAGTGCCCAGGAGATGAGGGGCTATGGCTACACCTTC. The encoded protein is CSAQEMRGYGYTF.

V gene TRBV20-1 combines with J gene TRBJ1-4; D is possibly TRBD1 (5 bases). V was cut by 6 bases and J by 8 bases, with 16 bases left in between. CDR1 is DFQATT and CDR2 is SNEGSKA in the germline V gene (reference sequence). The length of the CDR3 is 13 residues. The CDR3 DNA reads TGCAGTGCCCCGGCTCCCGGGGGAGAAAAACTGTTTTTT. This encodes CSAPAPGGEKLFF.

The chain combines TRBV24-1 with TRBJ2-2; perhaps TRBD2 as D (6 bases). The CDR3 is 14 residues long. Trimming shortened V by 0 bases and J by 5 bases, and 6 bases separated the two germline ends. Germline V gene sequence: CDR1 KGHDR, CDR2 SFDVKD. CDR3 in DNA: TGTGCCACCAGTGATTTGCGGGGGACCGGGGAGCTGTTTTTT. Its translation: CATSDLRGTGELFF.

The V gene is TRBV5-8, the J gene TRBJ2-3; D is possibly TRBD2 (5 bases). The germline V gene has CDR1 SGHTS and CDR2 YDEGEE. The CDR3 is 13 residues long. Trimming took off 0 bases at V and 5 bases at J, with 7 bases between the two ends. CDR3 coding DNA: TGTGCCAGCAGCTTGGCCCGGGGAGATACGCAGTATTTT. Translation gives CASSLARGDTQYF. Filled out from reference TRBV5-8 and TRBJ2-3, the complete variable domain reads EAGVTQSPTHLIKTRGQQATLRCSPISGHTSVYWYQQALGLGLQFLLWYDEGEERNRGNFPPRFSGRQFPNYSSELNVNALELEDSALYLCASSLARGDTQYFGPGTRLTVL.

This clonotype counts as medium-sized. V is TRBV5-4 and J is TRBJ1-6; D not certain. From germline, CDR1 is SGHNT and CDR2 YYREEE (reference sequence). This CDR3 is built from 13 residues. Trimming removed 6 bases from V and 9 bases from J, with 13 bases in between. This CDR3 reads CASTLTGTSPLHF. CDR3 sequence (DNA): TGTGCCAGCACCCTGACGGGCACTTCACCCCTCCACTTT.

This clonotype is labeled as medium-sized. V and J are TRBV7-2 and TRBJ2-7; 7 positions agree with TRBD1. There are 15 residues in the CDR3. CDR1 is SGHTA and CDR2 is FQGNSA in the germline V gene. V dropped 2 bases and J dropped 3; count of bases not matched to a gene: 7. The CDR3 loop reads CASSLRQGVDYEQYF. The CDR3 DNA reads as TGTGCCAGCAGCTTACGCCAGGGGGTCGACTACGAGCAGTACTTC.

This chain uses TRBV7-3 with TRBJ1-1, with D perhaps matching TRBD1 (6 bases). The germline V and J ends were trimmed by 5 bases and 1 base, with 8 bases remaining between them. Germline V gives CDR1 SGHTA, CDR2 FQGTGA. This CDR3 has 13 amino acids. Written as DNA, the CDR3 is TGTGCCAGCAGCCAGACAGGGAACACTGAAGCTTTCTTT. Protein: CASSQTGNTEAFF.

Sample share makes this clonotype medium-sized. V and J are TRBV4-1 and TRBJ1-5; the match to TRBD1 covers 8 bases. Looked up from germline, CDR1 is MGHRA and CDR2 is YSYEKL. V was clipped by 0 bases and J by 6 bases; unmatched bases: 4. CDR3 length: 15 residues. CDR3 sequence reads: CASSQDPDRAQPQHF. Written as DNA, the CDR3 is TGCGCCAGCAGCCAAGATCCGGACAGGGCTCAGCCCCAGCATTTT.

This clonotype is labeled as large. The J gene is TRBJ1-5, the V gene TRBV5-6; a possible D gene is TRBD1 (6 bases). The CDR3 consists of 16 residues. CDR1 and CDR2 (germline): SGHDT, YYEEEE. The V gene lost 0 bases and the J gene lost 0 bases, with 10 bases spanning the gap. CDR3 DNA sequence: TGTGCCAGCAGCTTGGAGGGGGGGTATAGCAATCAGCCCCAGCATTTT. It codes for CASSLEGGYSNQPQHF.

The V call is TRBV7-9, the J call TRBJ2-1; D could derive from TRBD1 or TRBD2 (5 bases each). CDR1 and CDR2 from the germline V gene are SEHNR and FQNEAQ (reference sequence). The length of the CDR3 is 13 residues. V was trimmed by 3 bases and J by 6 bases, leaving 9 bases between them. CDR3 sequence (DNA): TGTGCCAGCAGCTTGGGACCAAGCAATGAGCAGTTCTTC. Protein product: CASSLGPSNEQFF. Variable domain in full (rest from reference TRBV7-9 and TRBJ2-1): DTGVSQNPRHKITKRGQNVTFRCDPISEHNRLYWYRQTLGQGPEFLTYFQNEAQLEKSRLLSDRFSAERPKGSFSTLEIQRTEQGDSAMYLCASSLGPSNEQFFGPGTRLTVL.

This clonotype rates as medium-sized. This chain connects TRBV9 to TRBJ1-1, with D possibly matching TRBD1 (5 bases). The CDR3 extends over 13 amino acids. V was shortened by 3 bases and J by 0 bases, with 6 bases between the two germline ends. Germline V gene sequence: CDR1 SGDLS, CDR2 YYNGEE. CDR3 in amino acids: CASSGGMNTEAFF. The DNA for the CDR3 is TGTGCCAGCAGCGGGGGGATGAACACTGAAGCTTTCTTT.

This clonotype is medium-sized (0.01 to 0.1%) by share. The V call is TRBV27, the J call TRBJ2-1, with a tentative D call TRBD1 (5 bases). This CDR3 spans 15 amino acids. Germline CDR1 is MNHEY and CDR2 is SMNVEV (reference sequence). The V end was cut by 5 bases, the J end by 0 bases, with 11 bases between. The CDR3 DNA reads as TGTGCCAGCAGTCGCAGGGTAAGCTCCTACAATGAGCAGTTCTTC. It codes for CASSRRVSSYNEQFF.

The rearrangement links TRBV7-9 to TRBJ2-7; D is ambiguous. Germline V CDR1 and CDR2: SEHNR, FQNEAQ (reference sequence). The CDR3 loop spans 13 amino acids. Trimming left V 4 bases short and J 3 bases short, with 10 bases between. This chain's CDR3 is CASSYNSGYEQYF. CDR3 nucleotides: TGTGCCAGCAGCTACAACAGTGGCTACGAGCAGTACTTC. The full variable domain, with the rest looked up from reference TRBV7-9 and TRBJ2-7, is DTGVSQNPRHKITKRGQNVTFRCDPISEHNRLYWYRQTLGQGPEFLTYFQNEAQLEKSRLLSDRFSAERPKGSFSTLEIQRTEQGDSAMYLCASSYNSGYEQYFGPGTRLTVT.

By proportion, this clonotype is medium-sized. J is TRBJ2-6 and V is TRBV19; a possible D gene is TRBD2 (6 bases). The CDR3 loop spans 14 amino acids. V was cut by 3 bases and J by 8 bases, with 11 bases left in between. CDR1 LNHDA and CDR2 SQIVND come from the germline V gene (reference sequence). CDR3 bases: TGTGCCAGTAGTATCGATCGGGAGACCAACGTCCTGACTTTC. Translated, it gives CASSIDRETNVLTF.